This T cell receptor (beta chain) originates from a study of tumor and adjacent non-tumor tissue in lung cancer (dated by TCRdb to the late 2010s). With respect to the entire study: The cohort included about eleven adenocarcinoma, a couple of squamous cell carcinoma and 1 small cell lung cancer patients. Ages among the 15 or so patients ranged from about 31 to 85 years, there were roughly 10 men and 5 women, and disease was at TNM stage I to III. A total of 95 million to 150 million productive TCRbeta reads were generated by sequencing, corresponding to an average of roughly 4.1 million reads per sample. Bulk TCRbeta repertoires were compared between lung tumor tissue and matched distant non-tumor lung tissue obtained from approximately 16 lung cancer patients. Approximately 31 paired specimens, one tumor and one normal lung sample per patient, were profiled by TCRbeta CDR3 sequencing. What the study reported, not specific to this receptor: Neither the sequencing platform nor unique molecular identifiers are named or mentioned anywhere in the methods. The top 100 clones made up a significantly larger cumulative share of the repertoire in normal lung than in tumor tissue. Tumor tissue showed significantly greater TCR diversity (inverse Simpson) than normal lung tissue (approximately 400 vs 170, P = 0.0075, Mann-Whitney U test). TCR diversity was significantly higher in younger patients, and greater tumor TCR diversity was associated with shorter overall survival and shorter disease-free survival. Peripheral blood was not sequenced, so blood TCRbeta repertoires in these lung cancer patients were not examined. Only approximately 16 patients were included in the cohort, and the need for larger samples and more detailed clinical data was noted by the authors.

Bulk unsorted tissue served as the source for RNA extraction, and RNA quality was assessed using a NanoDrop ND-1000 and an Agilent 2100. Donors were newly diagnosed lung cancer patients admitted for thoracic surgery in China between August and November 2014, without prior chemotherapy. Anyone who had undergone radiotherapy or chemotherapy before, or who had another cancer at the same time, was left out of the study. Surgical tissue pieces of about 1-2 cm3 were preserved in RNAlater solution and stored at -80 °C until use. Concerning this clonotype: This clone's antigen is unknown. Germline and junction disagree at one end, which may indicate a read error.

Reading from cysteine to phenylalanine, the CDR3 counts 15 amino acids. The sequence is cut down to CDR3 DNA, 45 bases in frame from base 1. CDR1 and CDR2 are drawn from the germline V gene: SGHAT, FQNNGV. Libraries were prepared through multiplex PCR. The sequencer was an Illumina HiSeq 2500. TCRbeta libraries were constructed through three rounds of nested PCR with primers (Table S4) according to protocols modified from ARM-PCR. Before sequencing, PCR products in the 200-500 bp range were cut out of the gel and cleaned up using the QIAquick gel extraction kit. Regarding the original processing steps: Reads were cleaned using Trimmomatic, were merged into complete CDR3 sequences using FLASH, and were assigned to V(D)J germline segments using MiTCR. Clonal diversity was computed as the inverse Simpson's index with VDJtools. Productive reads were defined as in-frame sequences without a premature stop codon. The public reads were quality trimmed at Q25 with fastp and then assembled into clones with MiXCR by TCRdb, keeping productive beta chains. Duplicate CDR3 protein sequences are folded into a single record with the most common DNA and genes. None of the V and J calls come from the authors' own analysis; TCRdb made them. The sample profile shows 70,000 to 90,000 distinct CDR3 sequences; roughly 80% of them were found once. About 14% of the sample is in the top ten clones.

Sequencing input: lung tumor tissue. The TCR sequence derives from a woman aged 45-59 years with non-small cell lung cancer. The rearranged segments are TRBV11-2 and TRBJ2-3, with no reliable assignment of the D segment. For the CDR3, the sequence is CASSPLLISTNTQYF. The DNA sequence is TGCGCCAGCAGCCCCCTTTTGATAAGCACAAATACGCAGTATTTC. The reference TRBV11-2 and TRBJ2-3 proteins fill in what lies around the CDR3, so the full variable domain reads EAGVAQSPRYKIIEKRQSVAFWCNPISGHATLYWYQQILGQGPKLLIQFQNNGVVDDSQLPKDRFSAERLKGVDSTLKIQPAKLEDSAVYLCASSPLLISTNTQYFGPGTRLTVL.